This T cell receptor beta chain derives from a study of cytomegalovirus exposure and HLA in healthy donors. The V gene lost 3 bases and the J gene lost 9 bases, with 18 bases spanning the gap. The CDR3 sequence is 14 residues long. The V gene's germline CDR1 is GTSNPN and CDR2 SVGIG (reference sequence). Details on this clone: The same CDR3 is also encoded by other DNA sequences in this sample.

Primers: 60 Vbeta forward and 13 Jbeta reverse. Profiling relied on immunoSEQ multiplex PCR, and the TCRdb table lists in-frame clones only, not all of them. The profile covers 90,000 to 130,000 clones, with about 80% appearing a single time and approximately 3% taken by the ten largest. The sequence was collected from a woman between 18 and 30 years old in good health and CMV-seropositive. The chain recombines TRBV30 with TRBJ2-1; the D gene is possibly TRBD1 (6 bases). The sample consisted of PBMCs. CDR3 coding DNA: TGTGCCTGGAGGCGAGGCCGTGGGGGCGGTGAGCAGTTCTTC. Its translation: CAWRRGRGGGEQFF.